This T cell receptor (beta chain) derives from a study of blood T cell repertoires in COVID-19. Germline loops: CDR1 SNHLY, CDR2 FYNNEI. CDR3 length: 15 amino acids. Trimming removed 6 bases from V and 3 bases from J; junction bases left unmatched: 8. Clones were read by immunoSEQ multiplex PCR, and TCRdb kept only the in-frame ones, dropping some. The table shows roughly 91,000 clones, with 84% occurring only once. The source material was peripheral blood. The TCR was taken from a man between 65 and 80 years old with active or convalescent COVID-19. This rearrangement joins TRBV2 to TRBJ2-1; 7 bases fit TRBD1. The CDR3 sequence: CASSAQGSVYNEQFF. The DNA for the CDR3 is TGTGCCAGCAGCGCACAGGGGAGCGTCTACAATGAGCAGTTCTTC.